What follows are 20 T cell receptor beta chains derived from one specimen sequenced in a study of blood T cell repertoires in COVID-19. TCRdb's copy holds only in-frame clones and misses some; the assay was immunoSEQ multiplex PCR. The data contain 45,000 to 55,000 clones, approximately 89% of them singletons. Sequencing was carried out using peripheral blood. These receptors were taken from a woman aged 80 or older with acute or convalescent COVID-19.

This clone was counted only a few times. The rearrangement links TRBV6-5 to TRBJ2-7, with D possibly matching TRBD2 (5 bases). V was cut by 5 bases and J by 3 bases, with 14 bases left in between. Germline assignment: CDR1 MNHEY and CDR2 SVGAGI. This CDR3 region has 14 residues. The CDR3 here is CASSRRGTSYEQYF. The CDR3 coding sequence is TGTGCCAGCAGTCGACGGGGAACCAGCTACGAGCAGTACTTC.

The chain joins TRBV2 to TRBJ1-2, with 8 bases fitting TRBD1. The J segment lost 4 bases and the V segment lost 9 bases, leaving 4 bases of the junction unmatched. The CDR3 has 12 amino acids. CDR1 is SNHLY, CDR2 FYNNEI, per germline. CDR3 in DNA: TGTGCCAGGAGAGACAGGGGCTATGGCTACACCTTC. Translated, it gives CARRDRGYGYTF. The whole variable domain, remainder taken from reference TRBV2 and TRBJ1-2, is EPEVTQTPSHQVTQMGQEVILRCVPISNHLYFYWYRQILGQKVEFLVSFYNNEISEKSEIFDDQFSVERPDGSNFTLKIRSTKLEDSAMYFCARRDRGYGYTFGSGTRLTVV.

In this sample, this clone turned up once. This chain uses TRBV18 with TRBJ2-3, with 12 bases matching TRBD2. The trim removed 8 bases at V and 4 bases at J, leaving 4 bases unmatched. Germline CDR1 and CDR2: KGHSH and LQKENI. The CDR3 has 14 amino acids. The CDR3 region is CASETSGGSDTQYF. CDR3 DNA sequence: TGTGCCAGCGAGACTAGCGGGGGTTCAGATACGCAGTATTTT. Full variable domain (rest looked up from reference TRBV18 and TRBJ2-3): NAGVMQNPRHLVRRRGQEARLRCSPMKGHSHVYWYRQLPEEGLKFMVYLQKENIIDESGMPKERFSAEFPKEGPSILRIQQVVRGDSAAYFCASETSGGSDTQYFGPGTRLTVL.

J is TRBJ1-2 and V is TRBV6-6; TRBD1 might be the D (5 bases). Per the germline V gene, CDR1 is MNHNY and CDR2 is SVGAGI (reference sequence). V dropped 6 bases and J dropped 5 bases, with 19 bases sitting between them. The CDR3 covers 15 residues. The CDR3 is CASSQGGTPPYGYTF. CDR3 DNA: TGTGCCAGCAGCCAGGGCGGCACTCCTCCTTATGGCTACACCTTC.

This clone was counted once. This sequence joins TRBV4-1 and TRBJ1-2; D not resolved. Germline CDR1 is MGHRA and CDR2 is YSYEKL. The CDR3 has 16 residues. The germline V and J ends were trimmed by 1 base and 6 bases, with 18 bases remaining between them. The CDR3 region has the DNA TGCGCCAGCAGCCAAGTTCAATTGTCGTCGGGAGATGGCTACACCTTC. Translating gives CASSQVQLSSGDGYTF.

The gene calls are TRBV5-1 and TRBJ2-1; 9 bases line up with TRBD1. J lost 7 bases, V lost 0 bases, and 5 bases had no gene match. Germline lookup yields CDR1 SGHRS and CDR2 YFSETQ. The length of the CDR3 is 15 residues. CDR3 bases: TGCGCCAGCAGCTTGGGGGACAGGGTCAGGAATGAGCAGTTCTTC. This codes for CASSLGDRVRNEQFF.

V is TRBV29-1 and J is TRBJ1-1; D is uncertain. This CDR3 has 12 amino acids. Trimming removed 5 bases from V and 4 bases from J, with 11 bases in between. From germline, CDR1 is SQVTM and CDR2 ANQGSEA. CDR3 nucleotides: TGCAGCGTTCGGGGTGCTAGCACTGAAGCTTTCTTT. Translating gives CSVRGASTEAFF.

The chain is built from TRBV3-1 (or the pseudogene TRBV3-2) and TRBJ1-6; D call uncertain. Trimming removed 5 bases from V and 2 bases from J, with 7 bases in between. Looked up from germline, CDR1 is LGHDT and CDR2 is YNNKEL (reference sequence). The CDR3 sequence is 14 residues long. The CDR3 reads CASSFRAYNSPLHF. CDR3 nucleotides: TGTGCCAGCAGCTTCCGGGCCTATAATTCACCCCTCCACTTT.

V usage is TRBV15 and J usage is TRBJ2-2; perhaps TRBD2 as D (6 bases). V was shortened by 5 bases and J by 5 bases, with 15 bases between the two germline ends. The CDR3 is 15 residues long. Per germline, CDR1 LNHNV and CDR2 YYDKDF (reference sequence). Here the CDR3 reads CATSSRAAGTGELFF. In DNA form, the CDR3 reads TGTGCCACCAGCTCCCGGGCGGCGGGGACCGGGGAGCTGTTTTTT.

This chain connects TRBV11-2 to TRBJ1-2; D unclear. The germline V and J ends were trimmed by 1 base and 0 bases, with 9 bases remaining between them. The length of the CDR3 is 15 residues. Germline V lookup: CDR1 SGHAT, CDR2 FQNNGV. Here the CDR3 DNA reads TGTGCCAGCAGCTTAGTCCTTCAGACTAACTATGGCTACACCTTC. Protein product: CASSLVLQTNYGYTF.

The chain uses TRBV2 and TRBJ2-5; 9 bases are shared with TRBD2. Germline V gene sequence: CDR1 SNHLY, CDR2 FYNNEI. The CDR3 is made up of 15 amino acids. V was pared by 7 bases and J by 1 base, with 7 bases of the junction left unmatched. The DNA of the CDR3 is TGTGCCAGCACCTTTAGCGGGGGAATCCAAGAGACCCAGTACTTC. Protein: CASTFSGGIQETQYF.

The rearrangement uses TRBV6-5 and TRBJ1-6; D uncertain. There are 14 residues in the CDR3. The germline gives CDR1 MNHEY, CDR2 SVGAGI. Trimming stripped 6 bases from V and 6 bases from J, with 12 bases between. CDR3 protein: CASSPRDRNSPLHF. DNA for the CDR3: TGTGCCAGCAGCCCCCGGGATCGTAATTCACCCCTCCACTTT.

The chain joins TRBV2 to TRBJ1-6; no reliable D call. This CDR3 spans 11 amino acids. V lost 4 bases and J 9 bases, leaving 4 bases between the germline ends. Germline V gene lookup returns CDR1 SNHLY and CDR2 FYNNEI. Here the CDR3 DNA reads TGTGCCAGCAGTGCGGGTTCACCCCTCCACTTT. This encodes CASSAGSPLHF. The complete variable domain, with remaining parts taken from reference TRBV2 and TRBJ1-6, reads EPEVTQTPSHQVTQMGQEVILRCVPISNHLYFYWYRQILGQKVEFLVSFYNNEISEKSEIFDDQFSVERPDGSNFTLKIRSTKLEDSAMYFCASSAGSPLHFGNGTRLTVT.

The CDR3 spells CASSFDFGAEAFF. The CDR3 DNA reads as TGTGCCAGCAGCTTCGACTTCGGGGCTGAAGCTTTCTTT. The chain is built from TRBV7-2 and TRBJ1-1, with unresolved D. CDR3 length: 13 amino acids. CDR1 is SGHTA, CDR2 FQGNSA, per germline. Trimming took off 3 bases at V and 6 bases at J, with 11 bases between the two ends.

V gene TRBV6-5 combines with J gene TRBJ2-3, with D hard to call. Germline V gene sequence: CDR1 MNHEY, CDR2 SVGAGI. This CDR3 has 14 amino acids. Trimming shortened V by 6 bases and J by 2 bases, and 12 bases separated the two germline ends. The CDR3 nucleotides read TGTGCCAGCAGCATAGCCCTGGACACAGATACGCAGTATTTT. Translating gives CASSIALDTDTQYF.

This clone was seen only once. The J gene is TRBJ2-6, the V gene TRBV6-6; possible D gene TRBD1, 5 bases. Germline-derived CDR1 and CDR2 are MNHNY and SVGAGI (reference sequence). This CDR3 has 17 residues. The V and J ends lost 5 bases and 2 bases respectively, with 16 bases between them. CDR3 protein: CASSQLRVLTGANVLTF. DNA of the CDR3: TGTGCCAGCAGTCAACTCAGGGTCCTGACTGGGGCCAACGTCCTGACTTTC.

The chain links TRBV19 to TRBJ1-1, with 9 bases fitting TRBD1. The junction had 7 bases not matched to a gene; V was cut back by 3 bases and J by 5 bases. Germline CDR1 and CDR2: LNHDA and SQIVND (reference sequence). The CDR3 spans 15 residues. CDR3 nucleotides: TGTGCCAGTAGTATCAAGACAGGGGGGCAGACTGAAGCTTTCTTT. It specifies CASSIKTGGQTEAFF. Filled out from reference TRBV19 and TRBJ1-1, the complete variable domain reads DGGITQSPKYLFRKEGQNVTLSCEQNLNHDAMYWYRQDPGQGLRLIYYSQIVNDFQKGDIAEGYSVSREKKESFPLTVTSAQKNPTAFYLCASSIKTGGQTEAFFGQGTRLTVV.

The CDR3 reads CSVAGTNKDTQYF. The CDR3 nucleotides read TGCAGCGTCGCCGGGACAAATAAAGATACGCAGTATTTT. The chain recombines TRBV29-1 with TRBJ2-3; maybe TRBD1 (6 bases). Trimming cost V 6 bases and J 5 bases, with 15 bases left between them. The CDR3 totals 13 residues. The germline gives CDR1 SQVTM, CDR2 ANQGSEA.

The V call is TRBV5-1, the J call TRBJ2-3; the match to TRBD1 covers 9 bases. The germline V gene has CDR1 SGHRS and CDR2 YFSETQ. The V gene end was trimmed by 4 bases and the J gene end by 2 bases; junction bases not matched to a gene: 11. This CDR3 is 17 amino acids long. The DNA of the CDR3 is TGCGCCAGCAGCCCCCCCGGGACAGGGAGGCACACAGATACGCAGTATTTT. It translates to CASSPPGTGRHTDTQYF.

This chain connects TRBV24-1 to TRBJ2-1; 12 bases match TRBD2. Looked up from germline, CDR1 is KGHDR and CDR2 is SFDVKD. Trimming at V came to 3 bases and at J to 4 bases, leaving 3 bases not matched to a gene. CDR3 size: 16 residues. The CDR3 DNA sequence: TGTGCCACCAGTGATCAGACTAGCGGGGGATACAATGAGCAGTTCTTC. Translated: CATSDQTSGGYNEQFF.